These 6 T cell receptor beta chains came from one sample sequenced in a study of blood T cells in healthy people across ages. Primers used in a second PCR of roughly 7 to 12 cycles were a sample-barcoded 5' primer and a J-beta primer mix. Via MiXCR, TCRdb re-called the 5' RACE reads, giving one row per CDR3 protein. This table holds more than 700,000 distinct CDR3 sequences, about 45% found once. The sequenced sample was blood. These receptors were collected from an elderly man in good health.

The chain combines TRBV6-5 with TRBJ2-1, with TRBD1 matching over 7 bases. The CDR3 contains 18 residues. With 4 bases clipped from V and 8 bases from J, the junction kept 20 bases outside the gene matches. Germline values: CDR1 MNHEY, CDR2 SVGAGI. The CDR3 loop is CASSSLKLRGQIKHEQFF. Here the CDR3 DNA reads TGTGCCAGCAGTTCTTTAAAACTCCGGGGACAGATTAAACATGAGCAGTTCTTC.

The chain couples TRBV6-2 or TRBV6-3 to TRBJ1-4; D is uncertain. Germline CDR1 and CDR2: MNHEY and SVGEGT. V lost 7 bases and J lost 13, with 13 bases in between. This CDR3 is 11 amino acids long. The CDR3 loop is CASTHSTRLFF. Written as DNA, the CDR3 is TGTGCCAGCACCCACTCGACAAGACTGTTTTTT.

CDR3 sequence: CASSLRGSGEQYF. The CDR3 coding sequence is TGCGCCAGCAGCTTACGGGGGAGTGGCGAGCAGTACTTC. The V gene is TRBV5-1, the J gene TRBJ2-7, with a possible D match to TRBD2 (6 bases). V was clipped by 2 bases and J by 6 bases, with 12 bases between them. The CDR3 consists of 13 residues. Germline CDR1 and CDR2: SGHRS and YFSETQ.

As concerns this clonotype: An end of the junction differs from the germline gene, which may be a read error. The chain uses TRBV20-1 and TRBJ2-5; the match to TRBD2 covers 11 bases. This CDR3 is built from 15 residues. The germline gives CDR1 DFQATT, CDR2 SNEGSKA (reference sequence). CDR3 nucleotide sequence: TGCAGTGCTGCTACGACTAGCGGGGCGCAAGGGACCCAGTACTTC. The encoded protein is CSAATTSGAQGTQYF.

The V and J genes are TRBV18 and TRBJ2-5; D is ambiguous. Germline values: CDR1 KGHSH, CDR2 LQKENI. The length of the CDR3 is 14 residues. The ends were cut back, 1 base at V and 3 bases at J, with 9 bases in the middle. The CDR3 nucleotides are TGTGCCAGCTCACCACAGGCCCGGAAAGAGACCCAGTACTTC. Translation: CASSPQARKETQYF.

This chain joins TRBV29-1 and TRBJ2-1; 11 nucleotides align to TRBD2. The CDR3 extends over 15 amino acids. Germline V gene data show CDR1 as SQVTM and CDR2 as ANQGSEA. The V gene end was trimmed by 7 bases and the J gene end by 9 bases; junction bases not matched to a gene: 14. CDR3 coding DNA: TGCAGCGCATGTCCACTAGCGGGAGTTACGCGTGAGCAGTTCTTC. It codes for CSACPLAGVTREQFF.